This T cell receptor beta chain stems from a study of control samples from healthy donors and cancer patients. Repertoires were generated with immunoSEQ multiplex PCR, while TCRdb's copy carries only in-frame clones and drops some. Found here are some 150,000 clones, roughly 94% of them singletons; the top ten hold around 6.2%. This sequence originates from a man aged 40-49 years in good health. The sequencing input was blood.

The CDR3 bases are TGTGCCAGTACTCCTGAGGGGACTTCCTCCTACAATGAGCAGTTCTTC. Translating it yields CASTPEGTSSYNEQFF. The V call is TRBV19, the J call TRBJ2-1; D is possibly TRBD2 (6 bases). Germline assignment: CDR1 LNHDA and CDR2 SQIVND (reference sequence). CDR3 length: 16 amino acids. Trimming took off 7 bases at V and 0 bases at J, with 16 bases between the two ends.